This T cell receptor beta chain stems from a study of T-cell reconstitution after alpha-beta-depleted transplantation in children. Looked up from germline, CDR1 is MDHEN and CDR2 is SYDVKM. Trimming removed 6 bases at V and 0 bases at J, with 6 bases between. The CDR3 loop spans 13 amino acids. This clonotype was counted many times. Its target is unknown. The study's findings and limits: One year post-transplant, T-cell counts and diversity were largely derived from T cells produced anew.

As it was prepared, the TCRbeta library received unique molecular identifiers. Using its own MiXCR run on the PCR reads, TCRdb lists one record per CDR3 protein. The sample records some 300,000 distinct CDR3 sequences, roughly 7.8% being singletons. The genes are TRBV28 and TRBJ1-5; no firm D call. Here the sequenced sample was peripheral blood, taken 360 days after TCRalphabeta/CD19-depleted stem cell transplant. The TCR originated in a female patient between 2 and 15 years old who had a stem cell transplant for Fanconi anemia, so the T cells may come from the graft donor. CDR3 DNA: TGTGCCAGCAGCGAGTTTAGCAATCAGCCCCAGCATTTT. Translating it yields CASSEFSNQPQHF.